The entry below describes one T cell receptor (beta chain). Using immunoSEQ multiplex PCR, the repertoire was profiled, and TCRdb retains in-frame clones only, with some absent. Altogether approximately 200,000 clones are present, 75% to 90% being singletons, with the ten largest covering more than 2%. This sample was taken from a study of blood T cell repertoires in COVID-19. Material: PBMCs or T cells enriched from blood (not recorded which). This sequence was found in a woman younger than 45 who had recovered from COVID-19.

The CDR3, as DNA: TGTGCCAGCAGACCGGACAGGGACAATCAGCCCCAGCATTTT. Translating gives CASRPDRDNQPQHF. The chain carries TRBV6-5 and TRBJ1-5; the match to TRBD1 covers 8 bases. The germline gives CDR1 MNHEY, CDR2 SVGAGI. The CDR3 contains 14 residues. The V and J ends lost 6 bases and 3 bases, in that order; junction bases with no gene match: 4.